This T cell receptor beta chain was recorded in a study of memory CD4+ T cells and cytomegalovirus serostatus. At the level of the study: Healthy Belgian adult donors included nine or ten CMV-positive and some 25 CMV-negative people. Overall study results and limits: The CMV-associated TCR signature appears largely within the CD4+ memory repertoire.

This clone turned up a few times. Its cognate antigen is unknown. Libraries were prepared by immunoSEQ multiplex PCR; TCRdb keeps only in-frame clonotypes and omits some of them. The sample has about 53,000 clones; around 80% are singletons. Looked up from germline, CDR1 is SGHTA and CDR2 is FQGTGA. The CDR3 spans 15 residues. J gave up 5 bases and V 6 bases, and 7 bases lay outside the gene matches. Single viable CD3+CD4+CD8-CD45RO+ cells were sorted as the memory CD4+ T cells. Donors' CMV status reflects serum IgG against pp150, pp28, p38, p52. The TCR comes from an adult in good health and CMV-seronegative. The chain is built from TRBV7-3 and TRBJ1-1; 12 bases agree with TRBD1. The sequencing sample was made of memory CD4+ T cells from blood. The CDR3 here is CASRSPGQGATEAFF. The CDR3 nucleotides are TGTGCCAGCAGGTCACCGGGACAGGGGGCAACTGAAGCTTTCTTT.